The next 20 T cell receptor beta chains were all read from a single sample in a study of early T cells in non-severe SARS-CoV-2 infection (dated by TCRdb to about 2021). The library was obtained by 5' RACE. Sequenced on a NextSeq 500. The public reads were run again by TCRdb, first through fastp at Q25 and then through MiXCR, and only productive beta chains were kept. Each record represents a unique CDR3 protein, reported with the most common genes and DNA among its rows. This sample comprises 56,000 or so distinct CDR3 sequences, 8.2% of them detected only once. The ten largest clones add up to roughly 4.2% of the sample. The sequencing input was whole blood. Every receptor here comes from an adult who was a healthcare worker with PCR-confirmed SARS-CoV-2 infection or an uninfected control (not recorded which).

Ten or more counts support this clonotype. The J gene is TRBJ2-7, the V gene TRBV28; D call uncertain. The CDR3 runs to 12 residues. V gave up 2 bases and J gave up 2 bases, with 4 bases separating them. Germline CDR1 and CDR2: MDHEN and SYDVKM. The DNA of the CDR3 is TGTGCCAGCAGTTTAGGGACCTACGAGCAGTACTTC. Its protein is CASSLGTYEQYF. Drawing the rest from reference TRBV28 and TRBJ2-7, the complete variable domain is DVKVTQSSRYLVKRTGEKVFLECVQDMDHENMFWYRQDPGLGLRLIYFSYDVKMKEKGDIPEGYSVSREKKERFSLILESASTNQTSMYLCASSLGTYEQYFGPGTRLTVT.

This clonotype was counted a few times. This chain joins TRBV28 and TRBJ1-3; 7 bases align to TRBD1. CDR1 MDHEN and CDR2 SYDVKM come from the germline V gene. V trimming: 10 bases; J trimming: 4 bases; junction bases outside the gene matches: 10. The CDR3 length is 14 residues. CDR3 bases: TGTGCCACCCGACAGGGTCTGGTCGGAAACACCATATATTTT. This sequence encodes CATRQGLVGNTIYF.

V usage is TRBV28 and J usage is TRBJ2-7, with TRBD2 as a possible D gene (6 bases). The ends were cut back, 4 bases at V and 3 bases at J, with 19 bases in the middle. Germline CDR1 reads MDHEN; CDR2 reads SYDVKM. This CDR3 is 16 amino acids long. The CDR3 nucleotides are TGTGCCAGCAGTTCAACCGGACGGGCCGGGGGCTACGAGCAGTACTTC. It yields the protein CASSSTGRAGGYEQYF.

The CDR3 loop is CASSLSSSPSQFQQFF. The CDR3 DNA sequence: TGTGCCAGCAGCCTTTCCAGTAGCCCCTCCCAATTTCAGCAGTTCTTC. V is TRBV5-6 and J is TRBJ2-1, with D unclear. CDR1 is SGHDT, CDR2 YYEEEE, per germline. Trimming left V 4 bases short and J 11 bases short, with 25 bases between. The CDR3 extends over 16 amino acids.

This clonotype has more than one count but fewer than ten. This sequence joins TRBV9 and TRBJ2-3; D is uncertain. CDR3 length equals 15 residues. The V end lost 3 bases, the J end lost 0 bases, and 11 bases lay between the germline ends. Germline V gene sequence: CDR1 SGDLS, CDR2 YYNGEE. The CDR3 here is CASSAGLVSTDTQYF. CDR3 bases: TGTGCCAGCAGCGCTGGCCTAGTGAGCACAGATACGCAGTATTTT.

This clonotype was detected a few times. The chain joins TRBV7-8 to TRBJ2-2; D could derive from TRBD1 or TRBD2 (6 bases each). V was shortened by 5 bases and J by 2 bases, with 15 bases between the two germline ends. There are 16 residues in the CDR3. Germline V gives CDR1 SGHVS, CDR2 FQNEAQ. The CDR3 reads CASSPREGGNTGELFF. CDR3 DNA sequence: TGTGCCAGCAGCCCTAGAGAGGGGGGTAACACCGGGGAGCTGTTTTTT.

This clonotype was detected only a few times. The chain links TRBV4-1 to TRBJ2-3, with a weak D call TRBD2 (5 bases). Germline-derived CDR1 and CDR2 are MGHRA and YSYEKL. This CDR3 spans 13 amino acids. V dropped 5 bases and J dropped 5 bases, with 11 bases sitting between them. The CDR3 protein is CASSGREGDTQYF. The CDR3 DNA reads TGCGCCAGCAGCGGGCGTGAGGGAGATACGCAGTATTTT.

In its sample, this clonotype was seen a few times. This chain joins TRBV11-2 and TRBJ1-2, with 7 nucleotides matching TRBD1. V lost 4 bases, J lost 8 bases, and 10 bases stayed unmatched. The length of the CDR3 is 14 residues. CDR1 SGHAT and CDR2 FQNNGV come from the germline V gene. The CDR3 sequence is CASSSPRQGGGYTF. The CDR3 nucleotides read TGTGCCAGCAGCTCGCCCCGACAGGGCGGAGGCTACACCTTC.

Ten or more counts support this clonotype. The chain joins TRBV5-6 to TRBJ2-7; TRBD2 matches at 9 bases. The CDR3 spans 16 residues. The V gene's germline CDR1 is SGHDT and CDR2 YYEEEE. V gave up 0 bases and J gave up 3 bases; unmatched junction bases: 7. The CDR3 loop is CASSLDAGGPFYEQYF. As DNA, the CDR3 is TGTGCCAGCAGCTTGGATGCGGGGGGGCCTTTCTACGAGCAGTACTTC.

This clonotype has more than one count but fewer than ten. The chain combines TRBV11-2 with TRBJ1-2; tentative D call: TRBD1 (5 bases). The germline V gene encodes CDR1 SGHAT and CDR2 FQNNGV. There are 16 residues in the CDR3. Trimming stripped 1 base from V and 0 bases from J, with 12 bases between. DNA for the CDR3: TGTGCCAGCAGCTTAGTTAGGGGCCCCACTAACTATGGCTACACCTTC. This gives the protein CASSLVRGPTNYGYTF.

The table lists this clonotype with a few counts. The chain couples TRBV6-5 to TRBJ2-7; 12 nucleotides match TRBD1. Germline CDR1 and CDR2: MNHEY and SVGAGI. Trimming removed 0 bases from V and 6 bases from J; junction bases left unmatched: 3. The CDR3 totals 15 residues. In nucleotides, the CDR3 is TGTGCCAGCAGTTACTCGGGGACAGGGGGCGCCGAGCAGTACTTC. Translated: CASSYSGTGGAEQYF.

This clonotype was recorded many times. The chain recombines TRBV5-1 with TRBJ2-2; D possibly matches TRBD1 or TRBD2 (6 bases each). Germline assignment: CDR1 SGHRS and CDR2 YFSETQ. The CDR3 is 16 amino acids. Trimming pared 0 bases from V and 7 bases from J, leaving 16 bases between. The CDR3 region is CASSLDSGRGVGELFF. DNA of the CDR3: TGCGCCAGCAGCTTGGATAGCGGCAGGGGTGTCGGGGAGCTGTTTTTT.

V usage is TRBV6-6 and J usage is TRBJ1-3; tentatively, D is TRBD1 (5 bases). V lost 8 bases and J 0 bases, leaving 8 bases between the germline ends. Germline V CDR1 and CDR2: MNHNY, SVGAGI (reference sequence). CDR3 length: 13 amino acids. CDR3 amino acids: CASRGSSGNTIYF. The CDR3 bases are TGTGCCAGCCGGGGGAGCTCTGGAAACACCATATATTTT.

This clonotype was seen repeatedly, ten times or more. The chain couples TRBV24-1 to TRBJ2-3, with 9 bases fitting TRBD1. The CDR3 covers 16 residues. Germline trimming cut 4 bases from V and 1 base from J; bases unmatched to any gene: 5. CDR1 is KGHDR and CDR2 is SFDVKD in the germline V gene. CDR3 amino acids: CATSETGQGGTDTQYF. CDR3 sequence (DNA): TGTGCCACCAGTGAGACGGGACAGGGCGGCACAGATACGCAGTATTTT.

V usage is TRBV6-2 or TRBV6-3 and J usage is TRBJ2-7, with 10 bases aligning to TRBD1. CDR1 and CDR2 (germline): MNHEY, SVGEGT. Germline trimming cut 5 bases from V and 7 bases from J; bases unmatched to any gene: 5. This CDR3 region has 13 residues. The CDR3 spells CASSGTGEWEQYF. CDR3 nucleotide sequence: TGTGCCAGCAGTGGGACAGGGGAGTGGGAGCAGTACTTC.

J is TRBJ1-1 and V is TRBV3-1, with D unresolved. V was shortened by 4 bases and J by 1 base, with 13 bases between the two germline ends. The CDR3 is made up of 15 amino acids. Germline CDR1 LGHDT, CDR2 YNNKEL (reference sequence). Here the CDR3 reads CASSPRTPPNTEAFF. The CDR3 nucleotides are TGTGCCAGCAGCCCCCGTACGCCCCCGAACACTGAAGCTTTCTTT. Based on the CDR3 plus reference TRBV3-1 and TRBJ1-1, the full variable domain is DTAVSQTPKYLVTQMGNDKSIKCEQNLGHDTMYWYKQDSKKFLKIMFSYNNKELIINETVPNRFSPKSPDKAHLNLHINSLELGDSAVYFCASSPRTPPNTEAFFGQGTRLTVV.

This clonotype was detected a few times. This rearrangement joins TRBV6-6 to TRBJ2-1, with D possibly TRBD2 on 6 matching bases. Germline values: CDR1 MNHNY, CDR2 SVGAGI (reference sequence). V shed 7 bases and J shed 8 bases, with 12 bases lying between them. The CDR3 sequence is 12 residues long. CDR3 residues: CASKTGGDEQFF. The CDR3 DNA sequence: TGTGCCAGCAAAACTGGAGGGGATGAGCAGTTCTTC.

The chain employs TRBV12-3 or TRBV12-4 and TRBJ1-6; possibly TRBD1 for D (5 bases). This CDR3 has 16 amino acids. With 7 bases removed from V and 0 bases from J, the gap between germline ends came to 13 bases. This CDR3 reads CASTPGGSSYNSPLHF. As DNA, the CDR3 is TGTGCCAGCACCCCCGGGGGAAGCTCCTATAATTCACCCCTCCACTTT.

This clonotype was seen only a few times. For the CDR3, the DNA is TGTGCCAGCAGTTTTGGGTATGGCGGGACCCAGGAGATAGCCAAAAACATTCAGTACTTC. Its protein product is CASSFGYGGTQEIAKNIQYF. The chain has TRBV28 and TRBJ2-4; TRBD2 is a possible D gene (6 bases). The germline V and J ends were trimmed by 3 bases and 0 bases, with 24 bases remaining between them. The CDR3 covers 20 residues. Germline lookup yields CDR1 MDHEN and CDR2 SYDVKM.

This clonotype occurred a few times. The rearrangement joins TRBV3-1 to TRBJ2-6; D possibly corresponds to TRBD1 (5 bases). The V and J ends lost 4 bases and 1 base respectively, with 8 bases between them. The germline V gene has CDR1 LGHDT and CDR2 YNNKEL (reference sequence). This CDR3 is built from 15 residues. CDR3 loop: CASSRQGSGANVLTF. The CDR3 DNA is TGTGCCAGCAGCCGGCAGGGTTCTGGGGCCAACGTCCTGACTTTC. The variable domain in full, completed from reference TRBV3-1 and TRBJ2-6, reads DTAVSQTPKYLVTQMGNDKSIKCEQNLGHDTMYWYKQDSKKFLKIMFSYNNKELIINETVPNRFSPKSPDKAHLNLHINSLELGDSAVYFCASSRQGSGANVLTFGAGSRLTVL.